This TCR beta chain is from a study of Ad26.COV2.S vaccination and SARS-CoV-2 variants. About the research overall: Trial arm assignment for the donor was COV1001 Ad26.COV2.S. Ad26.COV2.S shots went into the muscle once or twice, 56 days apart.

Treatment specified: some 20 received Ad26.COV2.S at low or high dose, single or two shots; about 5 received placebo; per-sample allocation not given. Each sample was drawn 63 days after the first injection (of vaccine or placebo). The CDR3 spans 12 residues. The germline CDR1 and CDR2 sequences are ENHRY and SYGVKD. The V gene lost 0 bases and the J gene lost 7 bases, with 7 bases spanning the gap. The protocol was immunoSEQ multiplex PCR, while the TCRdb copy is restricted to in-frame clones and leaves out a portion. This table has a few hundred thousand clones, around 90% appearing once. This clonotype was obtained from a person between 18 and 65 years old who received the Ad26.COV2.S COVID-19 vaccine or a placebo. Specimen: peripheral blood, collected in a trial of Ad26.COV2.S vaccine versus placebo. The chain has TRBV10-3 and TRBJ2-7; no reliable D call. This CDR3 reads CAISESTGEQYF. CDR3 nucleotide sequence: TGTGCCATCAGTGAGTCGACGGGTGAGCAGTACTTC.